A selection of T cell receptor beta chains follows, all from one sample in a study of T cell responses to AZD1222 COVID-19 vaccine. Libraries were prepared by immunoSEQ multiplex PCR; TCRdb keeps only in-frame clonotypes and omits some of them. Of roughly 150,000 clones detected, 80% to 95% appear once; the ten largest clones hold roughly 1.3%. Specimen: peripheral blood, collected 28 days after the second AZD1222 dose. These receptors all come from an adult who received the AZD1222 COVID-19 vaccine. CDR3s include the opening cysteine and the closing phenylalanine or tryptophan. Fields, in order: V gene, CDR3 length, J gene, clone size, D gene, CDR3 protein, CDR3 DNA. D genes are given only for firm matches. Size is omitted from some rows. Given values are once, few, many or a class for expanded clones.

TRBV12-3/TRBV12-4	13	TRBJ1-6	NA	NA	CASSRTFGSPLHF	TGTGCCAGCAGTAGGACGTTTGGGTCACCCCTCCACTTT
TRBV27	17	TRBJ2-3	NA	TRBD1	CASSFTAPTGSTDTQYF	TGTGCCAGCAGTTTTACCGCCCCGACAGGGAGCACAGATACGCAGTATTTT
TRBV5-6	15	TRBJ2-2	NA	TRBD1	CASSFGTGVTGELFF	TGTGCCAGCAGCTTTGGGACAGGGGTTACCGGGGAGCTGTTTTTT
TRBV3-1/TRBV3-2	15	TRBJ2-2	NA	TRBD2	CASSRSAGGTGELFF	TGTGCCAGCAGCCGGTCGGCGGGGGGGACCGGGGAGCTGTTTTTT
TRBV7-8	16	TRBJ2-5	NA	TRBD2	CASSLEASGTQETQYF	TGTGCCAGCAGCTTAGAGGCTAGCGGGACCCAAGAGACCCAGTACTTC
TRBV7-2	13	TRBJ2-6	few	NA	CASSYNRANVLTF	TGTGCCAGCAGCTATAATCGAGCCAACGTCCTGACTTTC
TRBV5-4	16	TRBJ2-3	NA	NA	CASSLGGKMVADTQYF	TGTGCCAGCAGCTTGGGCGGGAAAATGGTCGCAGATACGCAGTATTTT
TRBV5-1	13	TRBJ1-2	NA	NA	CASSLYHNYGYTF	TGCGCCAGCAGCTTGTATCATAACTATGGCTACACCTTC
TRBV19	14	TRBJ2-2	many	NA	CASSIDPVAGELFF	TGTGCCAGTAGTATAGACCCAGTAGCCGGGGAGCTGTTTTTT
TRBV19	14	TRBJ1-5	NA	TRBD1	CASSIGTGDQPQHF	TGTGCCAGTAGTATAGGGACAGGAGATCAGCCCCAGCATTTT
TRBV7-8	16	TRBJ1-1	NA	TRBD1	CASSLVERTGGTEAFF	TGTGCCAGCAGCTTAGTCGAAAGAACAGGGGGCACTGAAGCTTTCTTT
TRBV10-1	13	TRBJ2-7	NA	NA	CASSSGPNDEQYF	TGCGCCAGCAGTTCCGGGCCCAACGACGAGCAGTACTTC
TRBV28	16	TRBJ2-7	NA	TRBD1	CASSFSLAGQGPEQYF	TGTGCCAGCAGTTTCTCTTTGGCGGGACAGGGACCCGAGCAGTACTTC
TRBV6-5	12	TRBJ2-2	NA	NA	CASRQNTGELFF	TGTGCCAGCAGGCAGAACACCGGGGAGCTGTTTTTT
TRBV21-1	18	TRBJ1-2	NA	NA	CASSKGLTTPLKNYGYTF	TGTGCCAGCAGCAAGGGCCTTACTACCCCCCTAAAGAACTATGGCTACACCTTC
TRBV7-2	16	TRBJ1-2	NA	NA	CASSHAGDKRGSGYTF	TGTGCCAGCAGTCATGCCGGGGACAAACGGGGGAGTGGCTACACCTTC
TRBV11-2	17	TRBJ2-6	NA	TRBD1	CASSSIDRGLGANVLTF	TGTGCCAGCAGCTCAATCGACAGGGGGCTTGGGGCCAACGTCCTGACTTTC
TRBV5-6	17	TRBJ2-7	NA	TRBD1	CASSPFPGQAPDYEQYF	TGTGCCAGCAGCCCATTCCCCGGACAGGCCCCGGACTACGAGCAGTACTTC